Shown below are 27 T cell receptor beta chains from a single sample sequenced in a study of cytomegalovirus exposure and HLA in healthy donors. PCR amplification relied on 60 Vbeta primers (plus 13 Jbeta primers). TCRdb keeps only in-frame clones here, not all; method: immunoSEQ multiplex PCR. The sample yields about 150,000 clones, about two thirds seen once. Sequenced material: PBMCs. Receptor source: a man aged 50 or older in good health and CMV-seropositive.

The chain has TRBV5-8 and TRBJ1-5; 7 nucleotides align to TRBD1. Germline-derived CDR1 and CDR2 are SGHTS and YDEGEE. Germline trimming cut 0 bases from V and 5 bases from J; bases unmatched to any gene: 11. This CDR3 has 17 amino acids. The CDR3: CASSLAVGQRAYQPQHF. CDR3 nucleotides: TGTGCCAGCAGCTTGGCCGTGGGACAGAGGGCCTATCAGCCCCAGCATTTT.

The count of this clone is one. The DNA for the CDR3 is TGCAGCGTTGATTTGGCCGGGGGACGCTTCTATGGCTACACCTTC. Encoded protein: CSVDLAGGRFYGYTF. The chain employs TRBV29-1 and TRBJ1-2; TRBD1 is a possible D gene (5 bases). The CDR3 length is 15 residues. The germline V gene encodes CDR1 SQVTM and CDR2 ANQGSEA. V was clipped by 3 bases and J by 4 bases, with 18 bases between them.

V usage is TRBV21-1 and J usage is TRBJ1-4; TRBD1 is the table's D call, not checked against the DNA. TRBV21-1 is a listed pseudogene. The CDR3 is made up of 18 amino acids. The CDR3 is CASSKKLGQTGVCEKLFF. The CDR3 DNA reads TGTGCCAGCAGCAAAAAGTTGGGGCAGACAGGGGTTTGTGAAAAACTGTTTTTT.

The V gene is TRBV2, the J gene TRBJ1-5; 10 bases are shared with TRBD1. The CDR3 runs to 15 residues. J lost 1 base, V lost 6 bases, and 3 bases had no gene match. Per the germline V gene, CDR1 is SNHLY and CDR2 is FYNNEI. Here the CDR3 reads CASRTGGVSNQPQHF. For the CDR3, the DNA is TGTGCCAGCAGGACAGGGGGCGTGAGCAATCAGCCCCAGCATTTT.

For the CDR3, the DNA is TGTGCCAGCAGGGAACAGGGCCTTGGGGCCAACGTCCTGACTTTC. This codes for CASREQGLGANVLTF. The V and J genes are TRBV6-5 and TRBJ2-6; a possible D gene is TRBD1 (6 bases). Trimming left V 6 bases short and J 3 bases short, with 12 bases between. The CDR3 totals 15 residues. Looked up from germline, CDR1 is MNHEY and CDR2 is SVGAGI.

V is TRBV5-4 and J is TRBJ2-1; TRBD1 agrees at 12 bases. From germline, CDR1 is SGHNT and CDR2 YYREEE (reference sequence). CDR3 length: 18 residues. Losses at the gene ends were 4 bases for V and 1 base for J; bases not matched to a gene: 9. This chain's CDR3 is CASSPRDRGRVSYNEQFF. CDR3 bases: TGTGCCAGCAGCCCGCGGGACAGGGGGCGCGTGTCCTACAATGAGCAGTTCTTC.

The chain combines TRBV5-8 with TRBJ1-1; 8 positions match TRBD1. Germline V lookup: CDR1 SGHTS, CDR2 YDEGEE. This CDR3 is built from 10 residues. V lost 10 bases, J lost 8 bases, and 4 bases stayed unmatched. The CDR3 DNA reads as TGTGCCCTACAGGGGGAGGAAGCTTTCTTT. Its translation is CALQGEEAFF.

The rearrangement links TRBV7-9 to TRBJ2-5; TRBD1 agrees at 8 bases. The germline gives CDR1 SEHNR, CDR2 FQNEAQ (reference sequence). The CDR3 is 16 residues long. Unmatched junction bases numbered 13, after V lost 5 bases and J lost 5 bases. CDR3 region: CASSPIYRTGWETQYF. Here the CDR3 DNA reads TGTGCCAGCAGCCCCATATATAGGACAGGGTGGGAGACCCAGTACTTC.

The CDR3 nucleotides read TGTGCCAGCAGCCCACAGGGGTCTGGTAGCAATCAGCCCCAGCATTTT. This encodes CASSPQGSGSNQPQHF. The chain has TRBV5-6 and TRBJ1-5, with 7 positions matching TRBD1. This CDR3 is built from 16 residues. Trimming took 4 bases from V and 0 from J; bases not matched to a gene: 7. Germline loops: CDR1 SGHDT, CDR2 YYEEEE.

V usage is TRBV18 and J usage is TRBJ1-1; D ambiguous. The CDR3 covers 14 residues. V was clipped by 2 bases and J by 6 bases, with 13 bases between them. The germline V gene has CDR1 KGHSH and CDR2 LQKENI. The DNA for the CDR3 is TGTGCCAGCTCACCAATGGGGAGTGGGGCTGAAGCTTTCTTT. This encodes CASSPMGSGAEAFF.

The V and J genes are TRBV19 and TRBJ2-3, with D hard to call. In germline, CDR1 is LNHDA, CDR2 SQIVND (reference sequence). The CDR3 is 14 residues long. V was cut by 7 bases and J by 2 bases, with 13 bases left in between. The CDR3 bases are TGTGCCAGTACGTCGGCAGCGTCCACAGATACGCAGTATTTT. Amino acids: CASTSAASTDTQYF.

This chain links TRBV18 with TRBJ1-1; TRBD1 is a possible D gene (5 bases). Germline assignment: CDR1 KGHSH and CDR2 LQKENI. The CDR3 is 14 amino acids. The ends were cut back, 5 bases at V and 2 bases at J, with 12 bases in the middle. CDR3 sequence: CASSTAGRNTEAFF. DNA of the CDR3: TGTGCCAGCTCAACAGCGGGACGAAACACTGAAGCTTTCTTT.

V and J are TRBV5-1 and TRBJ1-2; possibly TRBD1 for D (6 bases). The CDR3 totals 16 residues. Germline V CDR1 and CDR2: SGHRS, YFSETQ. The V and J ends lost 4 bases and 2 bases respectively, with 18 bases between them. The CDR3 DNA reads TGCGCCAGCAGCCGGTCAGGGGCCGCGGGCAACTATGGCTACACCTTC. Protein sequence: CASSRSGAAGNYGYTF.

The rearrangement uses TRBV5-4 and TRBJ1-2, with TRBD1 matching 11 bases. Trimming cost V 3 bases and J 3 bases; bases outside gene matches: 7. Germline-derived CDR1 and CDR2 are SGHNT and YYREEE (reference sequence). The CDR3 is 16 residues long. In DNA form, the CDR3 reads TGTGCCAGCAGCTCCCCCCGGACAGGGGGCGACTATGGCTACACCTTC. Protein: CASSSPRTGGDYGYTF.

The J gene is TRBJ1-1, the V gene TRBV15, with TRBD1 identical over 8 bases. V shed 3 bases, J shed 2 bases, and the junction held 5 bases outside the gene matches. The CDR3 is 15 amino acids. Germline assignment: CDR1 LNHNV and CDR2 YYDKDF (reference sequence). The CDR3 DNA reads TGTGCCACCAGCAGCGGACAGGGAAGTAACACTGAAGCTTTCTTT. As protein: CATSSGQGSNTEAFF.

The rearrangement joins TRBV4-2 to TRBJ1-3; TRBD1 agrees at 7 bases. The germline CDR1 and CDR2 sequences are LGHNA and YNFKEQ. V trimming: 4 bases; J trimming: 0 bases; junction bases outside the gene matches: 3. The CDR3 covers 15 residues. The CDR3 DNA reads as TGTGCCAGCAGCCCGGACAGGTACTCTGGAAACACCATATATTTT. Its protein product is CASSPDRYSGNTIYF.

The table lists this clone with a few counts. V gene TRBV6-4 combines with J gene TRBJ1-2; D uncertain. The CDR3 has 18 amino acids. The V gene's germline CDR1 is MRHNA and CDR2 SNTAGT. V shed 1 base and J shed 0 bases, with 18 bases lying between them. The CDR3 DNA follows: TGTGCCAGCAGTGACTGGAGACCCGGGGTTCCGCCTAACTATGGCTACACCTTC. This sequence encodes CASSDWRPGVPPNYGYTF.

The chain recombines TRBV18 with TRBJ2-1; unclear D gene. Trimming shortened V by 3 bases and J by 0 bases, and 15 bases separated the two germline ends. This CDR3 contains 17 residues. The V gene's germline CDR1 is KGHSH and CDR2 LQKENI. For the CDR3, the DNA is TGTGCCAGCTCACCGGTGTTGGGTCACAGCTCCTACAATGAGCAGTTCTTC. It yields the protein CASSPVLGHSSYNEQFF. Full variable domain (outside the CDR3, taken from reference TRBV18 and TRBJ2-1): NAGVMQNPRHLVRRRGQEARLRCSPMKGHSHVYWYRQLPEEGLKFMVYLQKENIIDESGMPKERFSAEFPKEGPSILRIQQVVRGDSAAYFCASSPVLGHSSYNEQFFGPGTRLTVL.

As DNA, the CDR3 is TGCGCCAGCAGCTTGGGGGGGCGGGACAATGAGCAGTTCTTC. Its translation: CASSLGGRDNEQFF. The gene calls are TRBV5-1 and TRBJ2-1; possible D gene TRBD1, 6 bases. Germline V lookup: CDR1 SGHRS, CDR2 YFSETQ. V lost 0 bases and J 5 bases, leaving 9 bases between the germline ends. The CDR3 spans 14 residues.

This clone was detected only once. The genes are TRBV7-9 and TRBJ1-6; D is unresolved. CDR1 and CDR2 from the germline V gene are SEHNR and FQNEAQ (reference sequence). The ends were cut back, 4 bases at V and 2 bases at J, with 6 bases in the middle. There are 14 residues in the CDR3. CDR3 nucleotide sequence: TGTGCCAGCAGCTCCGGGACCTATAATTCACCCCTCCACTTT. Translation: CASSSGTYNSPLHF.

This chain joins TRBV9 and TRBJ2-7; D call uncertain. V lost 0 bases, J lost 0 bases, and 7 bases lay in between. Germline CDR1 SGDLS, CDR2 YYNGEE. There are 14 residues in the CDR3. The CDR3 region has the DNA TGTGCCAGCAGCGTAGAAGCTAGCTCCTACGAGCAGTACTTC. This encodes CASSVEASSYEQYF.

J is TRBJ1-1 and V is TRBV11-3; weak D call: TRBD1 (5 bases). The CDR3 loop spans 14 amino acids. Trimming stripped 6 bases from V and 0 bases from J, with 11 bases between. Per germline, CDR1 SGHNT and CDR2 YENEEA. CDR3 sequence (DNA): TGTGCCAGCAGGGGACGGACTATGAACACTGAAGCTTTCTTT. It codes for CASRGRTMNTEAFF.

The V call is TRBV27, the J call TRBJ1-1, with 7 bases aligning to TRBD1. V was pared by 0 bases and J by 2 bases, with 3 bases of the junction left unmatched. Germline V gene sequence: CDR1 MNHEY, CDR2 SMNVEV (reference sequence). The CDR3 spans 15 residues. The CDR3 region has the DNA TGTGCCAGCAGTTTATCAGGAGGGGGCAACACTGAAGCTTTCTTT. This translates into CASSLSGGGNTEAFF.

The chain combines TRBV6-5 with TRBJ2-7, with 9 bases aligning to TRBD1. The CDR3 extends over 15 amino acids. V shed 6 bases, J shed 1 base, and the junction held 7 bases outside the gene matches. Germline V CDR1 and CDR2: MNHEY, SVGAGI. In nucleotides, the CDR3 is TGTGCCAGCAGGTGGGGACAGGGAGGTTCCTACGAGCAGTACTTC. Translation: CASRWGQGGSYEQYF.

The CDR3 DNA follows: TGTGCCAGCAGCCGAACCGGGACAGGGGGAGATACGCAGTATTTT. Encoded protein: CASSRTGTGGDTQYF. The V and J genes are TRBV5-6 and TRBJ2-3; the match to TRBD1 covers 11 bases. The trim removed 4 bases at V and 5 bases at J, leaving 6 bases unmatched. Germline V gene data show CDR1 as SGHDT and CDR2 as YYEEEE. The CDR3 has 15 residues.

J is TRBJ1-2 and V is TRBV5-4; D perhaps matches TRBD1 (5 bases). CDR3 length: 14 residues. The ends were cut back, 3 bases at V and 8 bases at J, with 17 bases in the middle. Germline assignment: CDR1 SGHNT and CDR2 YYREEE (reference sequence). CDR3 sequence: CASSWGWGVQGYTF. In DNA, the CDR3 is TGTGCCAGCAGCTGGGGGTGGGGGGTTCAGGGCTACACCTTC.

CDR3: CASSFAIAAEQFF. The CDR3 DNA is TGTGCCAGCAGCTTCGCAATAGCGGCCGAGCAGTTCTTC. The chain joins TRBV7-2 to TRBJ2-1; a possible D gene is TRBD2 (6 bases). Per germline, CDR1 SGHTA and CDR2 FQGNSA. Between the trimmed V and J ends, which lost 3 bases and 10 bases, there was a span of 13 bases. This CDR3 region has 13 residues.